This section outlines one T cell receptor beta chain sequence together with its context. Germline V lookup: CDR1 DFQATT, CDR2 SNEGSKA (reference sequence). Trimming removed 1 base at V and 5 bases at J, with 11 bases between. This CDR3 region has 13 residues. Amplification of TCR beta CDR3 regions was performed using RNA transcripts as template. First-round RT-PCR targeting the TCR CDR3 was performed with the HTBI primer set. From the multiplex PCR reads, TCRdb called clonotypes with MiXCR, one entry per CDR3 protein. This table has about 500,000 distinct CDR3 sequences, approximately 48% appearing once. The source of the sample is a study of T cells in Graves' hyperthyroidism and ophthalmopathy.

Sequencing was carried out using peripheral blood or thyroid tissue (not recorded which). This chain joins TRBV20-1 and TRBJ1-2, with D perhaps TRBD1 (5 bases). This TCR was sampled from an adult woman with Graves' disease, either hyperthyroidism or ophthalmopathy (not recorded which). CDR3 in amino acids: CSARAPGKYGYTF. DNA of the CDR3: TGCAGTGCTAGAGCCCCAGGGAAGTATGGCTACACCTTC.